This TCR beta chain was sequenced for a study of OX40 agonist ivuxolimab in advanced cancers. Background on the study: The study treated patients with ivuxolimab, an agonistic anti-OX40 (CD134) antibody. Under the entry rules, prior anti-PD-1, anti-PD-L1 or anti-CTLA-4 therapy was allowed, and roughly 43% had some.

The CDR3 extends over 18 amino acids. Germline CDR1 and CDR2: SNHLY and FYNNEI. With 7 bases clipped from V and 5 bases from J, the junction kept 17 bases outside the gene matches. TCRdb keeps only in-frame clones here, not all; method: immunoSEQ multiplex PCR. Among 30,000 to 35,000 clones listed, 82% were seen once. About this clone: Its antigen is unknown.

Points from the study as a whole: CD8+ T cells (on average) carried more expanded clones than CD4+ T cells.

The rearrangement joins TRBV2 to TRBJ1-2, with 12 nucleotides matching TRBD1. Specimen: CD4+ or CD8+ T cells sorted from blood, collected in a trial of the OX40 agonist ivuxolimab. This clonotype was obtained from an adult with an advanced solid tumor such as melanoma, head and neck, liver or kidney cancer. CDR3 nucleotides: TGTGCCAGCATTAATCCGGGACAGGGGGCTGTATTCGGGTATGGCTACACCTTC. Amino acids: CASINPGQGAVFGYGYTF.